This T cell receptor (beta chain) was found in a study of blood T cell repertoires in COVID-19. Germline V lookup: CDR1 SGHVS, CDR2 FQNEAQ. The CDR3 is made up of 15 amino acids. Trimming removed 5 bases from V and 5 bases from J, with 15 bases in between. This table comes from immunoSEQ multiplex PCR, and its TCRdb copy is limited to in-frame clones, with some not included. The sample records about 190,000 clones, over 80% being singletons. This chain joins TRBV7-8 and TRBJ1-4; tentatively, D is TRBD1 (5 bases). Source material: peripheral blood. This sequence was found in a woman between 55 and 75 years old with COVID-19, enrolled during active disease. The CDR3, as DNA: TGTGCCAGCAGCGTATATACAGGCGTAAATGAAAAACTGTTTTTT. Its protein product is CASSVYTGVNEKLFF.